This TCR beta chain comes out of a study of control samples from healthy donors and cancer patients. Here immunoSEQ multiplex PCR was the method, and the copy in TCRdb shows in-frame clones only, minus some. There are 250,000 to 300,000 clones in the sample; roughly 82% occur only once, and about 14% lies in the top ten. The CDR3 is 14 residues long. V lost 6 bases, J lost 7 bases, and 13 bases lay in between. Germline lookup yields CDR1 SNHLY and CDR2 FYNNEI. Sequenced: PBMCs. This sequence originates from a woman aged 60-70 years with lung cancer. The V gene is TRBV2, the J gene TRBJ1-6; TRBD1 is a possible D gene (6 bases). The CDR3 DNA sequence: TGTGCCAGCAGCAACGGACAGACCAATTCACCCCTCCACTTT. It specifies CASSNGQTNSPLHF.